Listed below are T cell receptor beta chains from one sample, sequenced in a study of blood T cells in healthy people across ages. TCRdb reprocessed the 5' RACE reads with MiXCR, giving one entry per CDR3 protein. The sample lists roughly 680,000 distinct CDR3 sequences; 52% were seen once. Material: blood. The source is a woman older than 75 in good health. The CDR3 runs from the conserved cysteine through the conserved F or W. A D gene is named only where the DNA matches it firmly. Some rows have no size entry. The others give once, few or many, or a class for an expanded clone.

j_gene | v_gene | abundance | d_gene | CDR3aa | CDR3nt
TRBJ2-5 | TRBV18 | NA | NA | CASSPRLKEETQYF | TGTGCCAGCTCACCACGACTGAAGGAAGAGACCCAGTACTTC
TRBJ2-5 | TRBV7-9 | NA | NA | CASSDEWGETQYF | TGTGCCAGCAGCGACGAATGGGGGGAGACCCAGTACTTC
TRBJ2-5 | TRBV12-3/TRBV12-4 | many | NA | CASSYGSRETQYF | TGTGCCAGCAGTTATGGCAGTCGGGAGACCCAGTACTTC
TRBJ2-2 | TRBV5-1 | few | NA | CASSLVGVGELFF | TGCGCCAGCAGCTTAGTCGGGGTCGGGGAGCTGTTTTTT
TRBJ1-6 | TRBV14 | NA | NA | CASSQRGSSYNSPLHF | TGTGCCAGCAGCCAGCGGGGATCCTCCTATAATTCACCCCTCCACTTT
TRBJ2-7 | TRBV20-1 | NA | NA | CSAGIMRLEQYF | TGCAGTGCTGGGATTATGAGGCTCGAGCAGTACTTC
TRBJ2-5 | TRBV20-1 | many | NA | CSARGVWEQETQYF | TGCAGTGCTAGGGGGGTTTGGGAACAAGAGACCCAGTACTTC
TRBJ2-7 | TRBV6-6 | many | TRBD2 | CASSYGLATPYEQYF | TGTGCCAGCAGTTACGGACTAGCGACACCCTACGAGCAGTACTTC
TRBJ2-6 | TRBV20-1 | NA | NA | CSARGTRSSGANVLTF | TGCAGTGCTAGAGGGACGCGGTCATCTGGGGCCAACGTCCTGACTTTC
TRBJ1-6 | TRBV7-3 | few | TRBD1 | CASSSGQGISSPLHF | TGTGCCAGCAGCTCCGGACAGGGGATTTCTTCACCCCTCCACTTT
TRBJ2-3 | TRBV29-1 | NA | TRBD2 | CSVDGGDTQYF | TGCAGCGTCGACGGGGGGGATACGCAGTATTTT
TRBJ2-5 | TRBV27 | NA | TRBD1 | CASSAEGAETQYF | TGTGCCAGCAGTGCCGAGGGGGCGGAGACCCAGTACTTC
TRBJ2-7 | TRBV9 | NA | NA | CASSPRFGGVLGEQYF | TGTGCCAGCAGCCCAAGATTTGGCGGAGTCTTGGGTGAGCAGTACTTC
TRBJ2-7 | TRBV6-6 | NA | TRBD2 | CARTLAGSYEQYF | TGTGCCCGCACCCTAGCGGGGAGCTACGAGCAGTACTTC
TRBJ1-4 | TRBV29-1 | NA | TRBD1 | CSVLKEGAVTNEKLFF | TGCAGCGTTCTAAAGGAGGGGGCGGTAACTAATGAAAAACTGTTTTTT
TRBJ2-3 | TRBV7-2 | NA | TRBD2 | CASSLEERGGTDTQYF | TGTGCCAGCAGCTTAGAGGAGCGGGGGGGCACAGATACGCAGTATTTT
TRBJ2-1 | TRBV6-1 | NA | NA | CASRRSSGTYNEQLF | TGTGCCAGCCGGCGGAGTAGCGGCACCTACAATGAGCAGTTATTC
TRBJ1-4 | TRBV6-6 | many | NA | CASLHTGSGEKLFF | TGTGCCAGCCTTCACACGGGTTCGGGGGAAAAACTGTTTTTT
TRBJ2-1 | TRBV25-1 | NA | TRBD1 | CASSDAPRQGLEQFF | TGTGCCAGCAGTGACGCCCCTAGACAGGGTCTCGAGCAGTTCTTC
TRBJ1-5 | TRBV6-6 | many | NA | CASTQTRSRNQPQHF | TGTGCCAGCACCCAAACTCGAAGTCGCAATCAGCCCCAGCATTTT
TRBJ2-2 | TRBV24-1 | medium-sized | NA | CATSDYYRDTGELFF | TGTGCCACCAGTGATTATTACAGGGACACCGGGGAGCTGTTTTTT
TRBJ2-3 | TRBV4-2 | many | TRBD2 | CASSQDRGGGATHTQYF | TGTGCCAGCAGCCAAGATCGGGGCGGGGGTGCGACGCATACGCAGTATTTT
TRBJ2-1 | TRBV2 | NA | TRBD2 | CAIVPRLADEQFF | TGTGCCATCGTTCCCCGACTAGCCGATGAGCAGTTCTTC
TRBJ2-3 | TRBV7-2 | many | NA | CASSFRSTSNTQYF | TGTGCCAGCAGCTTCAGGTCAACATCAAATACGCAGTATTTT
TRBJ2-3 | TRBV2 | few | NA | CASNGGPDTQYF | TGTGCCAGCAATGGGGGCCCAGATACGCAGTATTTT
TRBJ1-2 | TRBV12-3/TRBV12-4 | NA | NA | CASSQADRSGYGYTF | TGTGCCAGCAGTCAAGCGGACCGGTCGGGCTATGGCTACACCTTC
TRBJ2-5 | TRBV7-2 | NA | TRBD2 | CASSRTGGETQYF | TGTGCCAGCAGCCGGACGGGGGGAGAGACCCAGTACTTC
TRBJ1-2 | TRBV3-1 | NA | TRBD1 | CASSQGLYRTGYGYTF | TGTGCCAGCAGCCAAGGACTTTACAGGACAGGCTATGGCTACACCTTC
TRBJ2-1 | TRBV14 | NA | TRBD1 | CASSLRQGAETQFF | TGTGCCAGCAGCCTAAGACAGGGAGCCGAGACCCAGTTCTTC
TRBJ2-1 | TRBV20-1 | NA | TRBD2 | CSARDAGSGRNEQFF | TGCAGTGCTAGAGATGCCGGGAGCGGGAGAAATGAGCAGTTCTTC
TRBJ2-3 | TRBV27 | many | TRBD2 | CASVTSGRGHTDTQYF | TGTGCCAGCGTGACTAGCGGGAGGGGCCACACAGATACGCAGTATTTT
TRBJ1-2 | TRBV12-3/TRBV12-4 | few | NA | CASSPSGVYGYTF | TGTGCCAGCAGTCCTTCAGGGGTATATGGCTACACCTTC
TRBJ2-7 | TRBV10-3 | NA | NA | CAINGRRSYEQYF | TGTGCCATCAACGGCAGGAGATCCTACGAGCAGTACTTC
TRBJ2-3 | TRBV28 | many | TRBD2 | CASRGGRMTDTQYF | TGTGCCAGCAGAGGCGGGAGAATGACAGATACGCAGTATTTT
TRBJ2-1 | TRBV9 | many | NA | CASSPASTLYNEQFF | TGTGCCAGCAGCCCCGCCAGCACGCTTTACAATGAGCAGTTCTTC
TRBJ1-4 | TRBV20-1 | NA | NA | CSPPICSARECSLRGPNEKLFF | NA
TRBJ2-3 | TRBV20-1 | many | NA | CSARDPRGASTDTQYF | TGCAGTGCTAGAGATCCGCGGGGCGCTAGCACAGATACGCAGTATTTT
TRBJ2-5 | TRBV20-1 | NA | NA | CSALDRAGTQYF | TGCAGTGCTTTGGACCGAGCGGGGACCCAGTACTTC
TRBJ1-2 | TRBV9 | few | TRBD1 | CASSGGGRANYGYTF | TGTGCCAGCAGCGGAGGGGGCCGGGCCAACTATGGCTACACCTTC
TRBJ2-3 | TRBV7-8 | NA | NA | CASSLALLAGDTQYF | TGTGCCAGCAGCTTAGCGCTTCTAGCCGGGGATACGCAGTATTTT
TRBJ1-2 | TRBV5-1 | NA | NA | CASSQYSGNYGYTF | TGCGCCAGCAGCCAGTATTCAGGGAACTATGGCTACACCTTC